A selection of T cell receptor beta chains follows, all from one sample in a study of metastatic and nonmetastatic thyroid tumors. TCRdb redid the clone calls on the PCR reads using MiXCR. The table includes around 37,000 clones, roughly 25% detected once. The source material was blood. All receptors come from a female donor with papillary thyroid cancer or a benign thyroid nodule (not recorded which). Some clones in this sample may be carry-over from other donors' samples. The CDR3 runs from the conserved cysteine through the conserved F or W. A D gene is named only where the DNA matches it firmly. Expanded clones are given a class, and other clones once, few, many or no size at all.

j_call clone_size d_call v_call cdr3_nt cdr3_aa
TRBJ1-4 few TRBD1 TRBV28 TGTGCCAGCAGTGGGACAGGGATTGCAACTAATGAAAAACTGTTTTTT CASSGTGIATNEKLFF
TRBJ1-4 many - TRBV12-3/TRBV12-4 TGTGCCAGCTGCCGGAACCTTGCAACTAATGAAAAACTGTTTTTT CASCRNLATNEKLFF
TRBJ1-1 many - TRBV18 TGTGCCAGCTCACCTCTTGAGGGCAGGAACACTGAAGCTTTCTTT CASSPLEGRNTEAFF
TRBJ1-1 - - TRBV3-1 TGTGCCAGCAGCCCAGGAGGAATGCGCCGCACTGAAGCTTTCTTT CASSPGGMRRTEAFF
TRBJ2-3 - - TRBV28 TGTGCCAGCAGTCCCGATGTGTTAGGGGATACGCAGTATTTT CASSPDVLGDTQYF
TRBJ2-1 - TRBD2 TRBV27 TGTGCCAGCATTTCGACTAGCGGTGGACTCTACAATGAGCAGTTCTTC CASISTSGGLYNEQFF
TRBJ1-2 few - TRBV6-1 TGCTCCAGCGGGGCAGCGAACTATGGCTACACCTTC CSSGAANYGYTF
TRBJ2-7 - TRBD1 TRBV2 TGTGCCGCACTGCCGGGACAGGGAGACTACGAGCAGTACTTC CAALPGQGDYEQYF
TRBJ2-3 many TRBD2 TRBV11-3 TGTGCCAGCAGCTTAGGTAGCGGGGGGGCCGGGCATACGCAGTATTTT CASSLGSGGAGHTQYF
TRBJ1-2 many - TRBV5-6 TGTGCCAGCAGCTTCTGGGATCGATGGGGCTACACCTTC CASSFWDRWGYTF
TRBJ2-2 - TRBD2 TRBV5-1 TGCGCCAGCAGCTTGATCCGGCTAGCGGAAGGGGAGCTGTTTTTT CASSLIRLAEGELFF
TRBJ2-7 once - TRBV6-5 TGTGCCAGCAGTTACTCCGGACGGGACTACGAGCAGTACTTC CASSYSGRDYEQYF
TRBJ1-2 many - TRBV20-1 TGCAGTGCCCCATACGAGGGCCTCGGCTGGTACTATGGCTACACCTTC CSAPYEGLGWYYGYTF
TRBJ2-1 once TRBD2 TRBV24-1 TGTGCCACCAGTGATGCCCTGTCTACTAGCGGGTTTTACAATGAGCAGTTCTTC CATSDALSTSGFYNEQFF
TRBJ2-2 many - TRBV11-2 TGTGCCAGCAGCTTAGAAACCACCGGGGAGCTGTTTTTT CASSLETTGELFF
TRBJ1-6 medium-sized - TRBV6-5 TGTGCCAGCAGTTACGACGGTACTTATTTAGGGGCTAATTCACCCCTCCACTTT CASSYDGTYLGANSPLHF
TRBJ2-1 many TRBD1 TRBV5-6 TGTGCCAGCAGCTTGGCGTCGGGACAGGGCTCCTACAATGAGCAGTTCTTC CASSLASGQGSYNEQFF
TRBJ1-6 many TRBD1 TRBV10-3 TGTGCCATCAGTGAGACAGGGGATCATAATTCACCCCTCCACTTT CAISETGDHNSPLHF
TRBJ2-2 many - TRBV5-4 TGTGCCAGCTTCCAGGGCTCGGGCGGGGAGCTGTTTTTT CASFQGSGGELFF
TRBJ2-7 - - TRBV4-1 TGCGCCAGCAGCCAAGAGGGGTCGGCGCTCTACGAGCAGTACTTC CASSQEGSALYEQYF
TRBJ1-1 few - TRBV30 TGTGCCTGGAGTGAGCTCATGAACACTGAAGCTTTCTTT CAWSELMNTEAFF
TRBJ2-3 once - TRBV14 TGTGCCAGCAGCCAAGATAGGCGTACAACCGGGTCGGAGTATTTT CASSQDRRTTGSEYF
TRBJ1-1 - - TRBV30 TGTGCCTGGAGTGTACGATCCACTGAAGCTTTCTTT CAWSVRSTEAFF
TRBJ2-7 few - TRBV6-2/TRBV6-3 TGTGCCAGCAGCTTTACAGGGATGTACGAGCAGTACTTC CASSFTGMYEQYF
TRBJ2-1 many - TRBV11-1 TGTGCCAGCAGATACGCTGTGGATGAGCAGTTCTTC CASRYAVDEQFF
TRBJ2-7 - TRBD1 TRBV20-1 TGCAGTGCTATAGCTCCGGGACAGGGTTTCTACGAGCAGTACTTC CSAIAPGQGFYEQYF
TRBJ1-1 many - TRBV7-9 TGTGCCAGCAGCTTAGATCGTGTTCGCGGAAGGGGAGCTTTCTTT CASSLDRVRGRGAFF
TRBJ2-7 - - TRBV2 TGTGCCAGCAGAGGGTACTCCTACGAGCAGTACTTC CASRGYSYEQYF
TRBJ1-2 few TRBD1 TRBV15 TGTGCCACCAGCAGGGCCGGGACAGGCAAGTCGGGCGGCTACACATTC CATSRAGTGKSGGYTF
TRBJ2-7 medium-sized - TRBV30 TGTGCCTGGAGTGAGGGCGGCTACGAGCAGTACTTC CAWSEGGYEQYF
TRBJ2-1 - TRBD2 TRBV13 TGTGCCAGCAGCCGCAAGACTAGCGGGAGTAATGAGCAGTTCTTC CASSRKTSGSNEQFF
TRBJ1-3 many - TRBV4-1 TGCGCCAGCAGCCAAGCTTTAGCACCCAAAAAGAGCTCTGGAAACACCATATATTTT CASSQALAPKKSSGNTIYF
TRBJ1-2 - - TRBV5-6 TGTGCCAGCAGCCTACAGGGCAGCTATGGCTACACCTTC CASSLQGSYGYTF
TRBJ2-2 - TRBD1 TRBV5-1 TGCGCCAGCAGGGGGGACAGCTACACCGGGGAGCTGTTTTTT CASRGDSYTGELFF
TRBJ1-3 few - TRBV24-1 TGTGCCACCAGTGATTCGGGATACGGAAACACCATATATTTT CATSDSGYGNTIYF